This T cell receptor beta chain was retrieved from a study of blood T cell repertoires in COVID-19. Study-wide context: COVID-19 samples from acute and convalescent phases originated in the United States, Italy and Spain. T cells, B-cell-depleted T cells, or PBMCs supplied cDNA or gDNA.

The V segment lost 3 bases and the J segment 6 bases; nucleotides outside the gene matches: 8. The CDR3 length is 14 residues. In germline, CDR1 is DFQATT, CDR2 SNEGSKA (reference sequence). Authors' analysis steps: Amplification of reference gene primers provided the estimated nucleated cell counts. Sequencing used immunoSEQ multiplex PCR; TCRdb keeps in-frame clones, though not all of them. The V and J calls and clone size were taken over from that table, and D and trimming were inferred from the DNA. The table shows about 210,000 clones, with about 88% occurring only once. The chain uses TRBV20-1 and TRBJ1-5; 7 nucleotides match TRBD1. Sequencing was done on a sample of peripheral blood. This receptor was obtained from a man between 65 and 85 years old with acute or convalescent COVID-19. CDR3 nucleotides: TGCAGTGCTAGTCAGGGACAGCCAGGTCAGCCCCAGCATTTT. It codes for CSASQGQPGQPQHF.